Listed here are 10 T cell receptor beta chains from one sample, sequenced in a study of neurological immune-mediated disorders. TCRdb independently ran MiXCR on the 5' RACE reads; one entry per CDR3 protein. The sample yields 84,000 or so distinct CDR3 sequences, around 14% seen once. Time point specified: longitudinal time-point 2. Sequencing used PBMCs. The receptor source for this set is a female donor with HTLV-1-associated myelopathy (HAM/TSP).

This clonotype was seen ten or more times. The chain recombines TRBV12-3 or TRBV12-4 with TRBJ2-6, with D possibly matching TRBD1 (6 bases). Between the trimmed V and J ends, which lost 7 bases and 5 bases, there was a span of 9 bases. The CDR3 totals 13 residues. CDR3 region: CASTRDRANVLTF. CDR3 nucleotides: TGTGCCAGCACTCGGGACAGGGCCAACGTCCTGACTTTC.

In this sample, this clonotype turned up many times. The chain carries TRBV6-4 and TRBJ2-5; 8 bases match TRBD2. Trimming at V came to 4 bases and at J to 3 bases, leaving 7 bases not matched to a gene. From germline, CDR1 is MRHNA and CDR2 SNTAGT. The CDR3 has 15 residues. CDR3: CASSVGGAVEETQYF. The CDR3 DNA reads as TGTGCCAGCAGTGTCGGGGGGGCTGTTGAAGAGACCCAGTACTTC.

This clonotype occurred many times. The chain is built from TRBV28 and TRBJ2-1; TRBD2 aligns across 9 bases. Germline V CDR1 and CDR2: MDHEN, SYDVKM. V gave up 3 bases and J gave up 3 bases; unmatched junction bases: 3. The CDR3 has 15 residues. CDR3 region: CASSLGGGDYNEQFF. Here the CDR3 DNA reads TGTGCCAGCAGTTTGGGCGGGGGGGACTACAATGAGCAGTTCTTC.

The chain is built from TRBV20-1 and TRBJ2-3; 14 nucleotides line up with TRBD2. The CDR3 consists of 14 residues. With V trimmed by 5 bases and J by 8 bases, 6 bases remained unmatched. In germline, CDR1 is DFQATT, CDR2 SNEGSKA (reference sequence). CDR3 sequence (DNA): TGCAGTGCTTCCCGACTAGCGGGGGGGGGTACGCAGTATTTT. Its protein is CSASRLAGGGTQYF.

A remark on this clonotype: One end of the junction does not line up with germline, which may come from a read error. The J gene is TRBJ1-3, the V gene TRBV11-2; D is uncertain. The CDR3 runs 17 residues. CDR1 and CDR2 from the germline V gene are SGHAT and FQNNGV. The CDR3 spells CASSQYTRSFSGNSIYF. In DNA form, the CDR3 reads TGTGCCAGCAGTCAATACACTCGGAGCTTCTCTGGAAACTCCATATATTTT.

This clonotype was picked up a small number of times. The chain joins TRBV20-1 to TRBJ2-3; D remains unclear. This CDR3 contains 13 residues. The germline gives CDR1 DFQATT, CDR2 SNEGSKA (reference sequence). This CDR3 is CTIPLRGTDTQYF. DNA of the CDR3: TGCACCATCCCTCTTCGGGGCACAGATACGCAGTATTTT.

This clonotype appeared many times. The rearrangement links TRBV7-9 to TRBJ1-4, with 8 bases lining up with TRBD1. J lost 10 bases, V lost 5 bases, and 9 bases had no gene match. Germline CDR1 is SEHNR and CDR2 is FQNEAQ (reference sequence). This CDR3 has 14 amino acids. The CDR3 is CASSGTGGPGKLFF. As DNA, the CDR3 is TGTGCCAGCAGCGGAACAGGGGGTCCGGGAAAACTGTTTTTT.

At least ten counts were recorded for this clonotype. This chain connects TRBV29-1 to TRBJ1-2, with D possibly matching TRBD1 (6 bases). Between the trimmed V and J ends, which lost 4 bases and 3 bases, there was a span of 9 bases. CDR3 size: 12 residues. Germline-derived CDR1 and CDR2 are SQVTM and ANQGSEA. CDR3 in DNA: TGCAGCGTTGCGGAGGGGGACTATGGCTACACCTTC. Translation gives CSVAEGDYGYTF.

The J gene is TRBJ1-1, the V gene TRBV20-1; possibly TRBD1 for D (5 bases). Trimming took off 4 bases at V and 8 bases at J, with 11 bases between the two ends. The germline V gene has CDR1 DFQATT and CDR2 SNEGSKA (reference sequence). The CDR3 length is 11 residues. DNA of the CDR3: TGCAGTGCTACAGACGGGGCCGAAGCTTTCTTT. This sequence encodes CSATDGAEAFF.

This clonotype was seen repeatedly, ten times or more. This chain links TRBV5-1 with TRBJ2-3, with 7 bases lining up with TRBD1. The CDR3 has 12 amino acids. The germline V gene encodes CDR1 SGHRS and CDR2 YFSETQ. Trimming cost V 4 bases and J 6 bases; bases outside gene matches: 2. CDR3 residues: CASSPQGDTQYF. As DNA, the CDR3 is TGCGCCAGCAGCCCACAGGGGGATACGCAGTATTTT.